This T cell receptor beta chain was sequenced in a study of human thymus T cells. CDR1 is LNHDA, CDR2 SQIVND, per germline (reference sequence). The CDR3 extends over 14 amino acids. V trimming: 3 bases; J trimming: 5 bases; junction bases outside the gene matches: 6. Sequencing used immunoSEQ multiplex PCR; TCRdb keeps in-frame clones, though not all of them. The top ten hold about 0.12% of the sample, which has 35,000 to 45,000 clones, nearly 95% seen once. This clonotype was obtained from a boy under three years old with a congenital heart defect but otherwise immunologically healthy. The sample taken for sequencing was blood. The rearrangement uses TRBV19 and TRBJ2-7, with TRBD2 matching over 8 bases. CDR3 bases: TGTGCCAGTAGTATCCGGGGGGGCCCGGACGAGCAGTACTTC. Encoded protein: CASSIRGGPDEQYF. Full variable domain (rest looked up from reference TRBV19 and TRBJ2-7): DGGITQSPKYLFRKEGQNVTLSCEQNLNHDAMYWYRQDPGQGLRLIYYSQIVNDFQKGDIAEGYSVSREKKESFPLTVTSAQKNPTAFYLCASSIRGGPDEQYFGPGTRLTVT.